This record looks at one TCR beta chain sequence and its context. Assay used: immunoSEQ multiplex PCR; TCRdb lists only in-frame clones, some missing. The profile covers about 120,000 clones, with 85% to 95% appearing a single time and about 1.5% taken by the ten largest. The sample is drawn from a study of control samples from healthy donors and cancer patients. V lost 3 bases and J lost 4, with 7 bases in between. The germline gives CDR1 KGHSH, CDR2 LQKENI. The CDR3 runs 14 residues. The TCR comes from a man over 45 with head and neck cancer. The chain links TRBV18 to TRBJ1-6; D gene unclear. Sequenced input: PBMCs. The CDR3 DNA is TGTGCCAGCTCACCGGGTCAGTATAATTCACCCCTCCACTTT. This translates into CASSPGQYNSPLHF.